A single TCR beta chain is shown here with its context. This specimen comes from a study of shared clonotypes between healthy human individuals. Original analysis: ImmunoSEQ junction-only sequences lacked quality scores, so their filtering differed. The repertoire was sequenced with immunoSEQ multiplex PCR; TCRdb's copy has only in-frame clones and lacks some. The V and J calls and the clone size are those of that table, but D and trimming were determined from the DNA. This sample carries around 2,000,000 clones, roughly 94% of them seen once, and the ten largest clones take 0.13%. Sequences were obtained from naive CD4+ T cells sorted from blood. Stated subset: CD45RA+ positively selected. The clonotype was recovered from a man between 18 and 35 years old in good health.

The CDR3 reads CASSPSGSSTGELFF. The CDR3 coding sequence is TGTGCCAGCAGCCCGAGCGGGAGTAGCACCGGGGAGCTGTTTTTT. J is TRBJ2-2 and V is TRBV5-6; TRBD2 matches at 8 bases. Germline V gene sequence: CDR1 SGHDT, CDR2 YYEEEE. The CDR3 has 15 residues. V trimming: 4 bases; J trimming: 4 bases; junction bases outside the gene matches: 6. Supplemented by reference TRBV5-6 and TRBJ2-2, the full variable domain reads DAGVTQSPTHLIKTRGQQVTLRCSPKSGHDTVSWYQQALGQGPQFIFQYYEEEERQRGNFPDRFSGHQFPNYSSELNVNALLLGDSALYLCASSPSGSSTGELFFGEGSRLTVL.